The rows below give T cell receptor beta chains drawn from one sample of a study of cytomegalovirus exposure and HLA in healthy donors. Sequenced by immunoSEQ multiplex PCR; TCRdb stores in-frame clones only, minus some. This table has more than 100,000 clones, less than 75% appearing once. The sequenced sample consisted of PBMCs. These receptors came from a woman aged 40 to 50 in good health and CMV-seronegative. CDR3s leave out the opening cysteine and the closing phenylalanine or tryptophan. Each record gives: J gene, V gene, CDR3 protein.

TRBJ2-1	TRBV29-1	SVATSGSYNEQF
TRBJ1-5	TRBV6-6	ASSTPGTGYTQPQH
TRBJ2-7	TRBV7-6	ASSPRDSSYEQY
TRBJ1-4	TRBV6-5	AARGATNEKLF
TRBJ2-2	TRBV7-2	ASSVNSGGAGGELF
TRBJ1-1	TRBV29-1	SVGIRVTTEAF
TRBJ2-7	TRBV9	ASSVSGQISYEQY
TRBJ2-3	TRBV4-3	ASSQGAGQGADTQY
TRBJ2-2	TRBV28	ASSLDGGQTGELF
TRBJ1-3	TRBV29-1	SVRRANSGNTIY
TRBJ2-2	TRBV7-8	ASSPSGTSGRLLGELF
TRBJ2-1	TRBV7-9	ASSSPDEQF
TRBJ2-7	TRBV27	ASSLGAVYEQY
TRBJ2-5	TRBV7-2	ASSLSLDSSQETQY
TRBJ2-3	TRBV19	ASSLTRRRADTQY
TRBJ2-3	TRBV7-3	ASSQTSGRTDTQY
TRBJ1-5	TRBV2	ASQGSVTSNQPQH
TRBJ2-3	TRBV7-8	ASSSSSGGITDTQY
TRBJ2-3	TRBV5-5	ASSPLDTQY
TRBJ2-3	TRBV7-9	ASSLELAHTQY
TRBJ2-3	TRBV19	ASREGALAGNSDTQY
TRBJ2-2	TRBV6-4	ASGESSGKAGELF
TRBJ2-1	TRBV7-3	ASSLRPLVDEQF